This entry lists 6 T cell receptor beta chains sequenced from one sample in a study of T cell responses to AZD1222 COVID-19 vaccine. Using immunoSEQ multiplex PCR, the repertoire was profiled, and TCRdb retains in-frame clones only, with some absent. The sample comprises some 140,000 clones, 89% of which are singletons, and roughly a tenth rests with the top ten. The sequences come from peripheral blood, collected 28 days after the second AZD1222 dose. The source is an adult who received the AZD1222 COVID-19 vaccine.

The genes are TRBV5-1 and TRBJ1-1; D is undetermined. Trimming removed 0 bases at V and 1 base at J, with 13 bases between. The CDR3 sequence is 16 residues long. Germline loops: CDR1 SGHRS, CDR2 YFSETQ. The CDR3 coding sequence is TGCGCCAGCAGCTTGGTTTCTGGACGGTGGAACACTGAAGCTTTCTTT. Its protein is CASSLVSGRWNTEAFF.

Regarding this clone: In the same sample, other DNA sequences code for this CDR3. The gene calls are TRBV12-3 or TRBV12-4 and TRBJ2-5; no clear D. Trimming took off 3 bases at V and 5 bases at J, with 4 bases between the two ends. The length of the CDR3 is 11 residues. The DNA of the CDR3 is TGTGCCAGCAGTTTGGGGGAGACCCAGTACTTC. Translated: CASSLGETQYF.

This clone has just one count. This chain links TRBV10-1 with TRBJ2-7; D gene uncertain. This CDR3 comprises 15 residues. Trimming pared 6 bases from V and 5 bases from J, leaving 20 bases between. Germline CDR1 reads WNHNN; CDR2 reads SYGVQD (reference sequence). The CDR3 sequence is CASRPLKSPENEQYF. CDR3 nucleotides: TGCGCCAGCAGGCCCCTGAAAAGCCCCGAGAACGAGCAGTACTTC.

The V and J genes are TRBV2 and TRBJ1-1; D remains unclear. The CDR3 extends over 12 amino acids. The V end lost 0 bases, the J end lost 8 bases, and 7 bases lay between the germline ends. The germline gives CDR1 SNHLY, CDR2 FYNNEI. CDR3 nucleotides: TGTGCCAGCAGTGAAGCCAAACTAGAAGCTTTCTTT. Amino acid sequence: CASSEAKLEAFF.

In DNA, the CDR3 is TGTGCCAGCAGCCTGGACCCCCTGCGGGCTTTCTTT. Translating it yields CASSLDPLRAFF. The chain couples TRBV7-9 to TRBJ1-1; D remains unclear. V lost 5 bases and J 11 bases, leaving 15 bases between the germline ends. The germline gives CDR1 SEHNR, CDR2 FQNEAQ (reference sequence). This CDR3 is built from 12 residues. The full variable domain, with the rest looked up from reference TRBV7-9 and TRBJ1-1, is DTGVSQNPRHKITKRGQNVTFRCDPISEHNRLYWYRQTLGQGPEFLTYFQNEAQLEKSRLLSDRFSAERPKGSFSTLEIQRTEQGDSAMYLCASSLDPLRAFFGQGTRLTVV.

This chain links TRBV5-1 with TRBJ2-7, with TRBD2 matching 8 bases. Unmatched junction bases numbered 12, after V lost 6 bases and J lost 4 bases. Germline assignment: CDR1 SGHRS and CDR2 YFSETQ. The CDR3 totals 15 residues. DNA for the CDR3: TGCGCCAGCAAGGCGGAACTAGCGGACATGTACGAGCAGTACTTC. Its protein is CASKAELADMYEQYF.